This entry lists 24 T cell receptor beta chains sequenced from one sample in a study of T cells in women clearing cervical HPV infection. Generated by immunoSEQ multiplex PCR, the TCRdb table keeps only in-frame clones and is missing some. Its table records approximately 41,000 clones. The sample taken for sequencing was blood buffy coat. These TCRs come from a woman aged 18 to 75 with a cervical HPV16 infection that either progressed to CIN3+ or cleared (not recorded which).

As concerns this clone: The read terminates 3 residues before the CDR3 end, so the remaining end is supplied by the germline J gene. This sequence joins TRBV5-1 and TRBJ1-1; D is unclear. CDR3 length: 17 residues. The germline V gene has CDR1 SGHRS and CDR2 YFSETQ. The V gene lost 0 bases and the J gene lost 0 bases, with 15 bases spanning the gap. The DNA read from the CDR3 is TGCGCCAGCAGCTTGGGTGGCGGCGGGAGATTGAACACTGAA. Amino acids: CASSLGGGGRLNTE. The full CDR3 protein is CASSLGGGGRLNTEAFF.

On this clone itself: Sequencing ends 3 residues short of the CDR3 end; the germline J gene provides the rest. The chain uses TRBV5-1 and TRBJ1-6; 9 bases are a match to TRBD1. The CDR3 is made up of 14 amino acids. Germline lookup yields CDR1 SGHRS and CDR2 YFSETQ. With 4 bases clipped from V and 9 bases from J, the junction kept 5 bases outside the gene matches. CDR3 amino acids: CASSRAGQGSPLHF. CDR3 DNA (partial): TGCGCCAGCAGCCGGGCGGGACAGGGTTCACCC.

On this clone itself: The read ends 3 residues before the CDR3 terminus; that terminus is restored from the germline J gene. This rearrangement joins TRBV19 to TRBJ2-5, with 8 nucleotides matching TRBD2. V shed 1 base and J 5 bases; nucleotides not matched to a gene: 0. CDR1 and CDR2 (germline): LNHDA, SQIVND (reference sequence). This CDR3 contains 13 residues. The CDR3 loop is CASSIGGRETQYF. Incomplete CDR3 DNA: TGTGCCAGTAGTATAGGCGGGAGGGAGACC. Complete variable domain (other parts from reference TRBV19 and TRBJ2-5): DGGITQSPKYLFRKEGQNVTLSCEQNLNHDAMYWYRQDPGQGLRLIYYSQIVNDFQKGDIAEGYSVSREKKESFPLTVTSAQKNPTAFYLCASSIGGRETQYFGPGTRLLVL.

To note about this clone: The read gets to within 3 residues of the CDR3 end, and the germline J gene fills in the rest. This chain links TRBV10-3 with TRBJ2-1, with 8 bases lining up with TRBD2. The CDR3 is made up of 14 amino acids. The germline CDR1 and CDR2 sequences are ENHRY and SYGVKD. The trim removed 10 bases at V and 5 bases at J, leaving 10 bases unmatched. CDR3 protein: CATSRELADNEQFF. Incomplete CDR3 DNA: TGTGCCACCTCACGGGAACTAGCGGACAATGAG.

As to this clone: Sequencing ends 3 residues short of the CDR3 end; the germline J gene provides the rest. The chain links TRBV29-1 to TRBJ1-2; no clear D gene. The germline V and J ends were trimmed by 1 base and 7 bases, with 16 bases remaining between them. CDR1 SQVTM and CDR2 ANQGSEA come from the germline V gene. CDR3 length equals 14 residues. Here the CDR3 reads CSVEGPVVNTGYTF. Incomplete CDR3 DNA: TGCAGCGTTGAAGGGCCAGTTGTGAACACTGGC.

This clone is identified as medium-sized from frequency. The read finishes 3 residues shy of the CDR3 end, and the germline J gene is used to complete it. The rearrangement links TRBV10-1 to TRBJ2-2; the D is unclear. This CDR3 spans 14 amino acids. V lost 2 bases and J lost 4, with 8 bases in between. The germline gives CDR1 WNHNN, CDR2 SYGVQD (reference sequence). The CDR3 DNA, read in part, is TGCGCCAGCAGTGAGCGGCAGGCCACCGGGGAG. Its translation: CASSERQATGE. The full CDR3 protein is CASSERQATGELFF.

Details on this clone: The CDR3 goes on 3 residues after the read ends, and that part is filled in from the germline J gene. The chain is built from TRBV7-3 and TRBJ2-2; 9 positions match TRBD2. The J segment lost 7 bases and the V segment lost 3 bases, leaving 9 bases of the junction unmatched. The CDR3 runs to 16 residues. The V gene's germline CDR1 is SGHTA and CDR2 FQGTGA. Partial CDR3 DNA: TGTGCCAGCAGCTTTGGTAGCGGGGGCTCCATCGGGGAG. It encodes CASSFGSGGSIGE. The CDR3 reads in full as CASSFGSGGSIGELFF.

Worth noting for this clone: The CDR3 goes on 3 residues after the read ends, and that part is filled in from the germline J gene. The J gene is TRBJ1-3, the V gene TRBV7-8, with D uncertain. The V gene lost 2 bases and the J gene lost 0 bases, with 11 bases spanning the gap. Germline V lookup: CDR1 SGHVS, CDR2 FQNEAQ. The CDR3 extends over 16 amino acids. CDR3 DNA, as far as it was read: TGTGCCAGCAGCTTATTTTCCGTCCTCTCTGGAAACACC. Protein: CASSLFSVLSGNT. The CDR3 reads in full as CASSLFSVLSGNTIYF.

With respect to this clone: The CDR3 end is not reached by the read, which stops 3 residues before it; the germline J gene fills it in. The J gene is TRBJ2-7, the V gene TRBV10-3, with D possibly TRBD2 on 5 matching bases. The CDR3 extends over 16 amino acids. Germline V gene data show CDR1 as ENHRY and CDR2 as SYGVKD. The ends were cut back, 0 bases at V and 4 bases at J, with 16 bases in the middle. The sequenced part of the CDR3 DNA is TGTGCCATCAGTGAGTCGGTCGGGGTACGGTTGTACGAG. It yields the protein CAISESVGVRLYE. The full CDR3 reads CAISESVGVRLYEQYF.

Turning to this clone: Sequencing ends 3 residues short of the CDR3 end; the germline J gene provides the rest. The rearrangement links TRBV29-1 to TRBJ1-5, with D perhaps TRBD1 (6 bases). Germline CDR1 SQVTM, CDR2 ANQGSEA. V dropped 5 bases and J dropped 8 bases, with 16 bases sitting between them. The CDR3 consists of 13 residues. This chain's CDR3 is CSVLTGLGKPQHF. The DNA read from the CDR3 is TGCAGCGTTCTGACAGGCTTGGGTAAGCCC.

For this clone: The read is 3 residues too short to cover the CDR3 end, so that end is filled in from the germline J gene. The chain is built from TRBV20-1 and TRBJ1-5, with a weak D call TRBD1 (6 bases). Looked up from germline, CDR1 is DFQATT and CDR2 is SNEGSKA (reference sequence). This CDR3 is 15 amino acids long. The germline V and J ends were trimmed by 2 bases and 0 bases, with 11 bases remaining between them. The CDR3 loop is CSARPGTNSNQPQHF. The covered CDR3 bases are TGCAGTGCTAGACCCGGGACAAATAGCAATCAGCCC.

In the case of this clone: The read halts 3 residues ahead of the CDR3 end, with the missing end drawn from the germline J gene. The V and J genes are TRBV5-1 and TRBJ1-4; no firm D call. CDR3 length: 13 amino acids. CDR1 and CDR2 (germline): SGHRS, YFSETQ. The V end lost 2 bases, the J end lost 4 bases, and 6 bases lay between the germline ends. This chain's CDR3 is CASSFSFNEKLFF. CDR3 bases read: TGCGCCAGCAGCTTTAGCTTTAATGAAAAA.

A word on this clone: The CDR3 goes on 3 residues after the read ends, and that part is filled in from the germline J gene. V and J are TRBV5-1 and TRBJ2-5; the match to TRBD2 covers 13 bases. Germline values: CDR1 SGHRS, CDR2 YFSETQ. The CDR3 has 17 amino acids. V dropped 0 bases and J dropped 3; count of bases not matched to a gene: 5. The CDR3 here is CASSLVLAGGTEETQYF. The CDR3 DNA, read in part, is TGCGCCAGCAGCTTGGTACTAGCGGGGGGGACTGAAGAGACC.

Worth noting for this clone: The missing CDR3 end, 3 residues past where the read stops, is filled in from the germline J gene. The gene calls are TRBV7-6 and TRBJ2-2, with D maybe TRBD1 (6 bases). Germline lookup yields CDR1 SGHVS and CDR2 FNYEAQ. The V gene lost 5 bases and the J gene lost 5 bases, with 15 bases spanning the gap. CDR3 size: 15 residues. The sequenced part of the CDR3 DNA is TGTGCCAGCAGCATCCGGGACACGGGGACCGGGGAG. Translated, it gives CASSIRDTGTGE. In full, the CDR3 is CASSIRDTGTGELFF.

The CDR3 bases that were read are TGCGCCAGCAGTCACCCAGGCAGGGAATACACAGATACG. The encoded protein is CASSHPGREYTDT. The CDR3 as a whole reads CASSHPGREYTDTQYF. This chain links TRBV23-1 with TRBJ2-3, with D maybe TRBD1 (5 bases). The sequence runs out 3 residues before the end of the CDR3; the remainder is reconstructed from the germline J gene. TRBV23-1 belongs to the ORF category, with a function that is uncertain. CDR3 length: 16 residues. V lost 3 bases to trimming and J lost 2 bases, with 15 bases between them.

About this clone itself: From the germline J gene comes the end of the CDR3, since the read stops 3 residues before it. The chain has TRBV7-9 and TRBJ1-2; TRBD1 aligns across 8 bases. The CDR3 spans 15 residues. CDR1 and CDR2 from the germline V gene are SEHNR and FQNEAQ (reference sequence). The J segment lost 4 bases and the V segment lost 4 bases, leaving 8 bases of the junction unmatched. The part of the CDR3 DNA that was read is TGTGCCAGCAGCTCTGACAGGGGTTTCACCTATGGC. Its protein is CASSSDRGFTYG. In full, the CDR3 reads CASSSDRGFTYGYTF.

Points on this clone: The CDR3 goes on 3 residues after the read ends, and that part is filled in from the germline J gene. The chain employs TRBV20-1 and TRBJ2-3; 9 nucleotides match TRBD2. The CDR3 covers 18 residues. Germline CDR1 DFQATT, CDR2 SNEGSKA (reference sequence). The J segment lost 2 bases and the V segment lost 0 bases, leaving 12 bases of the junction unmatched. The CDR3 protein is CSARDSSGRDYNTDTQYF. The covered CDR3 bases are TGCAGTGCTAGAGATAGTAGCGGGAGAGACTATAACACAGATACG.

The sequenced CDR3 bases are TGTGCCACCTATAAGGGGTCAGCT. Its protein product is CATYKGSA. The whole CDR3 reads CATYKGSAQYF. The chain has TRBV19 and TRBJ2-4, with D maybe TRBD1 (5 bases). The read is 3 residues too short to cover the CDR3 end, so that end is filled in from the germline J gene. This CDR3 comprises 11 residues. Germline assignment: CDR1 LNHDA and CDR2 SQIVND (reference sequence).

As concerns this clone: The observed sequence ends 3 residues before the CDR3 terminus, with the missing tail filled in from the germline J gene. V usage is TRBV5-1 and J usage is TRBJ1-1, with D tentatively TRBD1 (5 bases). Germline CDR1 SGHRS, CDR2 YFSETQ. Trimming took off 1 base at V and 7 bases at J, with 17 bases between the two ends. The CDR3 extends over 15 amino acids. CDR3 sequence reads: CASSLPTGVDHEAFF. The sequenced CDR3 bases are TGCGCCAGCAGCTTGCCTACGGGGGTCGACCATGAA.

Details on this clone: The CDR3 end lies 3 residues beyond the end of the read and is filled in from the germline J gene. The rearrangement joins TRBV28 to TRBJ2-1, with TRBD1 identical over 8 bases. CDR3 length: 14 amino acids. Germline V lookup: CDR1 MDHEN, CDR2 SYDVKM. Losses at the gene ends were 8 bases for V and 1 base for J; bases not matched to a gene: 4. CDR3 sequence reads: CASQDRGSYNEQFF. The sequenced CDR3 bases are TGTGCCAGCCAAGACAGGGGATCCTACAATGAG.

With respect to this clone: The observed sequence ends 3 residues before the CDR3 terminus, with the missing tail filled in from the germline J gene. This chain connects TRBV19 to TRBJ1-1; 8 nucleotides match TRBD1. The CDR3 is 14 residues long. Germline assignment: CDR1 LNHDA and CDR2 SQIVND (reference sequence). V was pared by 6 bases and J by 1 base, with 4 bases of the junction left unmatched. CDR3 bases read: TGTGCCAGTAGGGAGACAGGGGAGAACACTGAA. Encoded protein: CASRETGENTE. The CDR3 as a whole reads CASRETGENTEAFF.

Concerning this clone: With the read ending 3 residues before the CDR3 end, the germline J gene is used to fill in that end. The chain recombines TRBV18 with TRBJ1-5; D possibly corresponds to TRBD1 (6 bases). CDR1 is KGHSH and CDR2 is LQKENI in the germline V gene. The CDR3 loop spans 15 amino acids. The V end lost 5 bases, the J end lost 0 bases, and 11 bases lay between the germline ends. The CDR3 bases that were read are TGTGCCAGCTCATTGATGGACAGTAGCAATCAGCCC. This translates into CASSLMDSSNQP. The complete CDR3 sequence is CASSLMDSSNQPQHF.

Concerning this clone itself: Sequencing ends 3 residues short of the CDR3 end; the germline J gene provides the rest. V usage is TRBV20-1 and J usage is TRBJ1-2; D may be TRBD1 (6 bases). CDR1 and CDR2 from the germline V gene are DFQATT and SNEGSKA (reference sequence). The germline V and J ends were trimmed by 0 bases and 2 bases, with 7 bases remaining between them. There are 13 residues in the CDR3. The CDR3 sequence: CSARETGNYGYTF. The sequenced part of the CDR3 DNA is TGCAGTGCTAGAGAGACAGGAAACTATGGC.

Comments on this clone: The read falls 3 residues short of the CDR3 end, and the missing part is taken from the germline J gene. The V and J genes are TRBV20-1 and TRBJ1-6; TRBD1 aligns across 7 bases. V was clipped by 6 bases and J by 7 bases; unmatched bases: 12. The CDR3 consists of 15 residues. CDR1 DFQATT and CDR2 SNEGSKA come from the germline V gene (reference sequence). CDR3 region: CSASPLTGRNSPLHF. CDR3 bases read: TGCAGTGCGTCTCCCCTGACAGGGAGAAATTCACCC.